These 7 T cell receptor beta chains share one sample of origin, sequenced in a study of graft-versus-host responses after intestinal transplantation. Data came from immunoSEQ multiplex PCR; TCRdb stores just in-frame clones and leaves some out. Of about 88,000 clones in the sample, less than 95% were seen once. What these receptors recognize is not known. Sequenced material: unstimulated CD4+ T cells sorted from spleen or lymph node cells, taken before transplant. The receptors were gathered from a human donor who was the organ donor for an intestinal transplant.

This chain joins TRBV5-1 and TRBJ2-3; TRBD2 aligns across 12 bases. CDR1 and CDR2 from the germline V gene are SGHRS and YFSETQ. V dropped 4 bases and J dropped 2; count of bases not matched to a gene: 5. This CDR3 has 16 residues. CDR3 nucleotide sequence: TGCGCCAGCAGCGGACGGACTAGCGGGAACACAGATACGCAGTATTTT. It specifies CASSGRTSGNTDTQYF.

The chain is built from TRBV5-4 and TRBJ2-1; 7 bases are a match to TRBD2. From germline, CDR1 is SGHNT and CDR2 YYREEE (reference sequence). Trimming at V came to 5 bases and at J to 2 bases, leaving 10 bases not matched to a gene. This CDR3 comprises 16 residues. The CDR3 region is CASSLMAGVTYNEQFF. The CDR3 nucleotides are TGTGCCAGCAGTTTGATGGCGGGAGTTACCTACAATGAGCAGTTCTTC.

V gene TRBV4-2 combines with J gene TRBJ2-1; 8 bases map to TRBD2. This CDR3 is built from 20 residues. Germline V gene data show CDR1 as LGHNA and CDR2 as YNFKEQ. Trimming at V came to 4 bases and at J to 5 bases, leaving 22 bases not matched to a gene. The CDR3 is CASSLDLSWTYSGDHNEQFF. As DNA, the CDR3 is TGTGCCAGCAGCCTAGACCTATCGTGGACCTATAGCGGGGATCACAATGAGCAGTTCTTC.

This clone was counted once. This chain uses TRBV4-1 with TRBJ2-2, with a tentative D call TRBD2 (6 bases). The CDR3 is made up of 17 amino acids. Germline assignment: CDR1 MGHRA and CDR2 YSYEKL. V was pared by 0 bases and J by 3 bases, with 14 bases between. This chain's CDR3 is CASSQDWGVSYTGELFF. In DNA form, the CDR3 reads TGCGCCAGCAGCCAAGATTGGGGGGTTAGTTACACCGGGGAGCTGTTTTTT.

This clone was observed a single time. The chain uses TRBV11-2 and TRBJ2-7, with 7 positions matching TRBD2. The CDR3 totals 16 residues. In germline, CDR1 is SGHAT, CDR2 FQNNGV. J gave up 0 bases and V 4 bases, and 9 bases lay outside the gene matches. The CDR3 here is CASSSIKRGSSYEQYF. The CDR3 DNA is TGTGCCAGCAGCTCCATAAAGCGGGGCAGCTCCTACGAGCAGTACTTC. Full variable domain (outside the CDR3, taken from reference TRBV11-2 and TRBJ2-7): EAGVAQSPRYKIIEKRQSVAFWCNPISGHATLYWYQQILGQGPKLLIQFQNNGVVDDSQLPKDRFSAERLKGVDSTLKIQPAKLEDSAVYLCASSSIKRGSSYEQYFGPGTRLTVT.

The rearrangement links TRBV28 to TRBJ1-3; 12 nucleotides agree with TRBD1. Trimming at V came to 5 bases and at J to 5 bases, leaving 10 bases not matched to a gene. The CDR3 runs 17 residues. Germline CDR1 reads MDHEN; CDR2 reads SYDVKM. CDR3 DNA sequence: TGTGCCAGCAGTACAATTTGGGACAGGGGGCCCAGAAACACCATATATTTT. As protein: CASSTIWDRGPRNTIYF.

The chain is built from TRBV28 and TRBJ2-1, with 10 bases that match TRBD2. Germline V gene data show CDR1 as MDHEN and CDR2 as SYDVKM. This CDR3 region has 14 residues. With V trimmed by 6 bases and J by 4 bases, 3 bases remained unmatched. The CDR3 here is CASRVSGGYNEQFF. The CDR3 coding sequence is TGTGCCAGCAGGGTTAGCGGGGGGTACAATGAGCAGTTCTTC.